This entry lists 17 T cell receptor beta chains sequenced from one sample in a study of shared clonotypes between healthy human individuals. Using immunoSEQ multiplex PCR, the repertoire was profiled, and TCRdb retains in-frame clones only, with some absent. The table records roughly 1 million clones, around 82% of them present only once. Material for sequencing was memory CD4+ T cells from PBMCs. Specified subset: CD45RA-negative fraction. The origin of the receptors is a man in his late teens or twenties in good health. Some clones in this sample may be carry-over from other donors' samples.

The chain recombines TRBV6-5 with TRBJ2-7; D is ambiguous. Trimming cost V 0 bases and J 0 bases, with 9 bases left between them. CDR1 is MNHEY, CDR2 SVGAGI, per germline. This CDR3 is 15 amino acids long. The CDR3: CASSYSAKSSYEQYF. The DNA for the CDR3 is TGTGCCAGCAGTTACTCTGCCAAATCCTCCTACGAGCAGTACTTC.

The chain has TRBV2 and TRBJ2-3; tentatively, D is TRBD2 (5 bases). Trimming cost V 2 bases and J 0 bases, with 15 bases left between them. Germline values: CDR1 SNHLY, CDR2 FYNNEI. CDR3 length equals 17 residues. The CDR3 loop is CASSEFPGYSSTDTQYF. The CDR3 bases are TGTGCCAGCAGTGAATTCCCGGGGTACTCTAGCACAGATACGCAGTATTTT.

The chain uses TRBV12-1 and TRBJ2-7; the table names TRBD2, a call not compared with the DNA. TRBV12-1 constitutes a pseudogene. CDR3 length: 15 residues. DNA for the CDR3: TGTGCCAGCAGCTCTAGCGGGAGGACGACCTACGAGCAGTACTTC. This encodes CASSSSGRTTYEQYF.

This chain connects TRBV7-2 to TRBJ2-4; TRBD1 aligns across 7 bases. CDR1 is SGHTA, CDR2 FQGNSA, per germline. V shed 3 bases, J shed 7 bases, and the junction held 3 bases outside the gene matches. CDR3 length: 13 amino acids. The DNA for the CDR3 is TGTGCCAGCAGCTTCTCAGGGGGTAACATTCAGTACTTC. Translating it yields CASSFSGGNIQYF. The complete variable domain, with remaining parts taken from reference TRBV7-2 and TRBJ2-4, reads GAGVSQSPSNKVTEKGKDVELRCDPISGHTALYWYRQSLGQGLEFLIYFQGNSAPDKSGLPSDRFSAERTGGSVSTLTIQRTQQEDSAVYLCASSFSGGNIQYFGAGTRLSVL.

Regarding this clone: Other DNA sequences in this sample translate to the same CDR3. The CDR3 nucleotides read TGTGCCAGCAGCGTAGGCGGGACCCAAGAGACCCAGTACTTC. Translating it yields CASSVGGTQETQYF. The chain combines TRBV9 with TRBJ2-5; the D gene is possibly TRBD2 (6 bases). Germline V lookup: CDR1 SGDLS, CDR2 YYNGEE. Trimming shortened V by 0 bases and J by 1 base, and 7 bases separated the two germline ends. CDR3 length: 14 amino acids.

The V gene is TRBV6-1, the J gene TRBJ2-7; D possibly matches TRBD1 or TRBD2 (5 bases each). V lost 1 base and J 5 bases, leaving 15 bases between the germline ends. Per germline, CDR1 MNHNS and CDR2 SASEGT. CDR3 length: 15 residues. CDR3 sequence reads: CASSEGQGAFNEQYF. The CDR3 coding sequence is TGTGCCAGCAGTGAAGGGCAGGGAGCGTTCAACGAGCAGTACTTC.

There are a few counts of this clone. The rearrangement links TRBV19 to TRBJ2-1; a weak D match, TRBD2 (6 bases). Trimming took off 6 bases at V and 4 bases at J, with 10 bases between the two ends. Germline CDR1 LNHDA, CDR2 SQIVND (reference sequence). The CDR3 sequence is 13 residues long. CDR3 coding DNA: TGTGCCAGTAGAAAGGAGGGGTACAATGAGCAGTTCTTC. As protein: CASRKEGYNEQFF. Complete variable domain (other parts from reference TRBV19 and TRBJ2-1): DGGITQSPKYLFRKEGQNVTLSCEQNLNHDAMYWYRQDPGQGLRLIYYSQIVNDFQKGDIAEGYSVSREKKESFPLTVTSAQKNPTAFYLCASRKEGYNEQFFGPGTRLTVL.

The chain recombines TRBV18 with TRBJ1-5, with 7 bases matching TRBD1. This CDR3 has 14 residues. V lost 6 bases and J lost 6; bases outside the gene matches: 8. Germline values: CDR1 KGHSH, CDR2 LQKENI. CDR3 amino acids: CASSLQGMGQPQHF. DNA of the CDR3: TGTGCCAGCTCTCTACAGGGGATGGGTCAGCCCCAGCATTTT. The whole variable domain, filled in from reference TRBV18 and TRBJ1-5, reads NAGVMQNPRHLVRRRGQEARLRCSPMKGHSHVYWYRQLPEEGLKFMVYLQKENIIDESGMPKERFSAEFPKEGPSILRIQQVVRGDSAAYFCASSLQGMGQPQHFGDGTRLSIL.

The chain uses TRBV7-3 and TRBJ2-5; 9 nucleotides agree with TRBD1. The CDR3 is made up of 15 amino acids. Per germline, CDR1 SGHTA and CDR2 FQGTGA. V shed 2 bases, J shed 5 bases, and the junction held 6 bases outside the gene matches. CDR3 region: CASSLSDRGGETQYF. The CDR3 DNA follows: TGTGCCAGCAGCTTATCGGACAGGGGAGGGGAGACCCAGTACTTC. The entire variable domain, with the rest obtained from reference TRBV7-3 and TRBJ2-5, is as follows: GAGVSQTPSNKVTEKGKYVELRCDPISGHTALYWYRQSLGQGPEFLIYFQGTGAADDSGLPNDRFFAVRPEGSVSTLKIQRTERGDSAVYLCASSLSDRGGETQYFGPGTRLLVL.

CDR3 loop: CASSPQSGRDIQYF. The DNA of the CDR3 is TGTGCCAGCTCACCACAGTCCGGCAGGGACATTCAGTACTTC. This chain links TRBV18 with TRBJ2-4, with D possibly matching TRBD1 (5 bases). This CDR3 contains 14 residues. The V end lost 1 base, the J end lost 8 bases, and 12 bases lay between the germline ends. Germline V gene data show CDR1 as KGHSH and CDR2 as LQKENI.

The CDR3 DNA follows: TGTGCCAGCAGTTACCCAGCGGGGGGTGGCACTGAAGCTTTCTTT. Translating gives CASSYPAGGGTEAFF. This chain joins TRBV6-6 and TRBJ1-1; D may be TRBD1 (5 bases). Germline V CDR1 and CDR2: MNHNY, SVGAGI (reference sequence). V lost 2 bases and J lost 4, with 14 bases in between. The CDR3 is 15 amino acids.

The V call is TRBV6-1, the J call TRBJ1-1, with TRBD1 matching over 7 bases. V dropped 10 bases and J dropped 4; count of bases not matched to a gene: 12. CDR1 MNHNS and CDR2 SASEGT come from the germline V gene. The CDR3 loop spans 14 amino acids. The CDR3 loop reads CATILTGRSTEAFF. Written as DNA, the CDR3 is TGTGCCACAATACTGACAGGGAGAAGCACTGAAGCTTTCTTT.

This chain joins TRBV28 and TRBJ2-1; D is unresolved. V gave up 9 bases and J gave up 0 bases, with 15 bases separating them. The germline V gene encodes CDR1 MDHEN and CDR2 SYDVKM. The CDR3 sequence is 15 residues long. The CDR3 DNA is TGTGCCAGTCCCCCGGGCGGATACTCCTACAATGAGCAGTTCTTC. Encoded protein: CASPPGGYSYNEQFF.

Written as DNA, the CDR3 is TGTGCCTGGAGTGTACGGTCTAACAGCTATGGCTACACCTTC. It codes for CAWSVRSNSYGYTF. The J gene is TRBJ1-2, the V gene TRBV30; D is uncertain. There are 14 residues in the CDR3. Trimming cost V 0 bases and J 4 bases, with 12 bases left between them. Germline V CDR1 and CDR2: GTSNPN, SVGIG (reference sequence).

The rearrangement joins TRBV9 to TRBJ2-2, with 8 nucleotides matching TRBD2. Germline lookup yields CDR1 SGDLS and CDR2 YYNGEE. Trimming removed 0 bases from V and 7 bases from J; junction bases left unmatched: 5. This CDR3 is 15 amino acids long. CDR3 amino acids: CASSVEISGDGELFF. The CDR3, as DNA: TGTGCCAGCAGCGTAGAGATTAGCGGGGACGGGGAGCTGTTTTTT.

The rearrangement links TRBV5-1 to TRBJ2-5; D remains ambiguous. Deletions cut 0 bases from V and 4 bases from J, with 16 bases between. The CDR3 totals 16 residues. Germline V gives CDR1 SGHRS, CDR2 YFSETQ. CDR3 bases: TGCGCCAGCAGCTTGGCGGCAGAGGCTCGGGTAGAGACCCAGTACTTC. This sequence encodes CASSLAAEARVETQYF.

This chain connects TRBV18 to TRBJ2-7; 9 positions agree with TRBD1. There are 14 residues in the CDR3. The J segment lost 2 bases and the V segment lost 5 bases, leaving 4 bases of the junction unmatched. CDR1 and CDR2 from the germline V gene are KGHSH and LQKENI. CDR3 in amino acids: CASSGGQGTYEQYF. Here the CDR3 DNA reads TGTGCCAGCTCAGGGGGACAGGGAACCTACGAGCAGTACTTC.